This T cell receptor (beta chain) was sequenced for a study of T cells in Graves' hyperthyroidism and ophthalmopathy. Study as a whole: Peripheral blood specimens were obtained at initial diagnosis, prior to any treatment.

This CDR3 is built from 16 residues. The V end was cut by 2 bases, the J end by 2 bases, with 16 bases between. Germline-derived CDR1 and CDR2 are SGHRS and YFSETQ. Amplification targeted TCR beta CDR3 regions from RNA transcripts. A set of HTBI primers served as the primers for a first-round RT-PCR of the TCR CDR3. TCRdb independently ran MiXCR on the multiplex PCR reads; one entry per CDR3 protein. Here the sample spans 300,000 to 400,000 distinct CDR3 sequences, approximately 15% being singletons. Graves' hyperthyroidism was deemed stable absent ophthalmopathy progression within 18 months. Specimen: blood. The chain has TRBV5-1 and TRBJ2-5; D is undetermined. The TCR originated in a woman in her sixties or seventies with Graves' hyperthyroidism. This CDR3 is CASSFRPEAPQETQYF. The DNA of the CDR3 is TGCGCCAGCAGCTTTCGACCTGAGGCCCCACAAGAGACCCAGTACTTC.